This T cell receptor beta chain is from a study of blood T cell repertoires in COVID-19. Enrolment of Seattle patients took place during active infection, and they were followed longitudinally. The CDR3 runs 15 residues. Trimming took off 0 bases at V and 9 bases at J, with 15 bases between the two ends. Per germline, CDR1 MNHEY and CDR2 SVGAGI. This clone has just a few counts. Repertoires were generated with immunoSEQ multiplex PCR, while TCRdb's copy carries only in-frame clones and drops some. Among 250,000 to 300,000 clones listed, around 90% were seen once. This clonotype was obtained from an older woman with COVID-19, enrolled during active disease. Sequenced: peripheral blood. The chain recombines TRBV6-5 with TRBJ2-1; TRBD2 is a possible D gene (6 bases). The CDR3 region has the DNA TGTGCCAGCAGTTACTCGACACTAGCCCAAAGTGAGCAGTTCTTC. Residues: CASSYSTLAQSEQFF.